This T cell receptor (beta chain) was sequenced for a study of cytomegalovirus exposure and HLA in healthy donors. Findings of the study overall: Reportedly, cytomegalovirus status was diagnosed with high sensitivity and specificity. There were some public TCRs occurring in many donors, but most TCR sequences were rare. Cytomegalovirus association was listed for 150 or so TCR beta chains.

The donors were part of the validation cohort of 120 subjects. That cohort was separate from the first cohort, which comprised fewer than 800 subjects. The table came from immunoSEQ multiplex PCR; TCRdb's copy has only in-frame clones and leaves some out. The sample records roughly 200,000 clones, about 89% being singletons. The count of this clone is one. As yet, its antigen is unknown. The CDR3 contains 13 residues. Trimming pared 2 bases from V and 3 bases from J, leaving 8 bases between. The V gene's germline CDR1 is SGHTA and CDR2 FQGTGA. The chain uses TRBV7-3 and TRBJ2-7; tentatively, D is TRBD1 (5 bases). The sample comprised PBMCs. The sequence came from a man aged 30 to 39 in good health and CMV-seropositive. CDR3 protein: CASSLSDNYEQYF. CDR3 sequence (DNA): TGTGCCAGCAGCTTATCGGACAACTACGAGCAGTACTTC.